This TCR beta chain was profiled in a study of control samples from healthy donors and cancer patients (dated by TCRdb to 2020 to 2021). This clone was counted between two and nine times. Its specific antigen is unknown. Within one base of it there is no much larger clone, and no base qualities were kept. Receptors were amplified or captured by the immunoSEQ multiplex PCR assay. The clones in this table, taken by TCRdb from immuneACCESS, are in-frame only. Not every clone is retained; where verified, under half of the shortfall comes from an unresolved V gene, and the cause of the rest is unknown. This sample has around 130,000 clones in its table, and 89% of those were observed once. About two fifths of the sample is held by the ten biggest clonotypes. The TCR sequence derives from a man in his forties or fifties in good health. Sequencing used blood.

The nucleotide sequence is TGTGCCAGCAGTTCCTTTGGAGCTGAAGCTTTCTTT. Translated, it gives CASSSFGAEAFF. The chain is assembled from TRBV12-3 or TRBV12-4 and TRBJ1-1; there is no confident call for the D gene. The CDR3 sequence holds 12 residues, the cysteine and phenylalanine included. Kept here is only the CDR3 DNA, which spans 36 bases and is read in frame from base 1. A distance of 9 bases separates the germline ends of V and J, which lose 4 bases and 6 bases respectively.